The present TCR beta chain was sequenced within a study of T cell responses to AZD1222 COVID-19 vaccine. Points on this clone: No antigen is known for it.

The data were produced by immunoSEQ multiplex PCR, yet TCRdb's version contains in-frame clones alone and is incomplete. There are some 180,000 clones in the sample; almost 95% occur only once, and 1% to 1.5% lies in the top ten. Overall study findings and caveats: White British people made up most donors, females outnumbered males, and clonal diversity was possibly underestimated.

The sequences come from peripheral blood, collected on day 0 of AZD1222 vaccination. This TCR derives from an adult in good health.

Here the CDR3 reads CASSESSPGLNEQFF. The CDR3 DNA follows: TGTGCCAGCAGCGAGTCGTCCCCGGGCCTTAATGAGCAGTTCTTC. V and J are TRBV28 and TRBJ2-1; D gene uncertain. Germline loops: CDR1 MDHEN, CDR2 SYDVKM. Deletions cut 6 bases from V and 7 bases from J, with 19 bases between. The CDR3 has 15 amino acids.